These 8 T cell receptor beta chains share one sample of origin, sequenced in a study of blood T cell repertoires in COVID-19. The method was immunoSEQ multiplex PCR; TCRdb's version includes in-frame clones alone and lacks a portion of them. In the table there are under 300,000 clones, 84% of which are singletons. The sample taken for sequencing was peripheral blood. The receptor set was obtained from a woman in her thirties or forties who had recovered from COVID-19.

The chain recombines TRBV5-6 with TRBJ2-3; 13 nucleotides line up with TRBD2. The CDR3 spans 15 residues. The trim removed 0 bases at V and 5 bases at J, leaving 0 bases unmatched. CDR1 and CDR2 (germline): SGHDT, YYEEEE. The chain's CDR3 is CASSLGTSGGDTQYF. DNA for the CDR3: TGTGCCAGCAGCTTGGGGACTAGCGGGGGAGATACGCAGTATTTT.

The genes are TRBV6-5 and TRBJ1-4; maybe TRBD1 (5 bases). From germline, CDR1 is MNHEY and CDR2 SVGAGI. V was shortened by 0 bases and J by 4 bases, with 9 bases between the two germline ends. The CDR3 extends over 15 amino acids. The DNA for the CDR3 is TGTGCCAGCAGTTACTCGGTAGGGGATAATGAAAAACTGTTTTTT. This gives the protein CASSYSVGDNEKLFF.

The chain couples TRBV7-8 to TRBJ1-6; 8 positions match TRBD1. V trimming: 5 bases; J trimming: 8 bases; junction bases outside the gene matches: 14. Germline CDR1 SGHVS, CDR2 FQNEAQ. The CDR3 runs 17 residues. Written as DNA, the CDR3 is TGTGCCAGCAGCACCTGGACCAGGGGGCCTCTTGATTCACCCCTCCACTTT. This sequence encodes CASSTWTRGPLDSPLHF.

The CDR3 protein is CASRQLAGGYNEQFF. Here the CDR3 DNA reads TGTGCCAGCAGACAACTAGCGGGGGGTTACAATGAGCAGTTCTTC. The J gene is TRBJ2-1, the V gene TRBV7-8; 12 bases line up with TRBD2. Germline V gene data show CDR1 as SGHVS and CDR2 as FQNEAQ. Unmatched junction bases numbered 4, after V lost 6 bases and J lost 4 bases. The CDR3 runs 15 residues.

The rearrangement uses TRBV6-1 and TRBJ1-1, with 8 bases aligning to TRBD1. Looked up from germline, CDR1 is MNHNS and CDR2 is SASEGT. The J segment lost 2 bases and the V segment lost 2 bases, leaving 10 bases of the junction unmatched. The CDR3 spans 17 residues. CDR3 region: CASSERQGLRGNTEAFF. CDR3 sequence (DNA): TGTGCCAGCAGTGAAAGACAGGGGCTTAGGGGCAACACTGAAGCTTTCTTT.

The chain has TRBV5-1 and TRBJ2-2, with 8 nucleotides matching TRBD1. The length of the CDR3 is 15 residues. J lost 2 bases, V lost 3 bases, and 3 bases had no gene match. CDR1 SGHRS and CDR2 YFSETQ come from the germline V gene. Here the CDR3 DNA reads TGCGCCAGCAGCTCGGGACAGGCTAACACCGGGGAGCTGTTTTTT. Amino acid sequence: CASSSGQANTGELFF.

This clone was counted a few times. The chain recombines TRBV4-1 with TRBJ2-1; 10 bases are shared with TRBD1. V lost 3 bases, J lost 4 bases, and 15 bases stayed unmatched. The CDR3 is 19 residues long. Per germline, CDR1 MGHRA and CDR2 YSYEKL. The CDR3 sequence: CASSQSWTGGLAEYNEQFF. CDR3 DNA sequence: TGCGCCAGCAGCCAGTCCTGGACAGGGGGGTTGGCGGAGTACAATGAGCAGTTCTTC.

The chain employs TRBV5-5 and TRBJ1-6; 10 positions match TRBD1. V dropped 4 bases and J dropped 10; count of bases not matched to a gene: 5. CDR1 is SGHKS and CDR2 is YYEKEE in the germline V gene (reference sequence). CDR3 length equals 14 residues. The CDR3 DNA reads TGTGCCAGCAGCCGGGACAGGGGAGGGTCACCCCTCCACTTT. Its protein is CASSRDRGGSPLHF.